This TCR beta chain was recovered during a study of early T cells in non-severe SARS-CoV-2 infection. Overall study: Sequencing was performed on bulk RNA from unsorted whole blood, leaving chains unpaired. Study findings and constraints: Matching against VDJdb likely underestimated virus-specific expansions, favoring anti-spike CD8.

CDR3 size: 13 residues. Germline V gene lookup returns CDR1 SQVTM and CDR2 ANQGSEA. Between the trimmed V and J ends, which lost 7 bases and 0 bases, there was a span of 9 bases. Details on this clonotype: Its matching antigen is unknown.

TCRdb re-called the 5' RACE reads with MiXCR, one entry per CDR3 protein. The sample has 40,000 to 45,000 distinct CDR3 sequences, approximately 11% seen once. This chain connects TRBV29-1 to TRBJ2-2, with D possibly TRBD2 on 5 matching bases. This sequence was found in an adult who was a healthcare worker with PCR-confirmed SARS-CoV-2 infection or an uninfected control (not recorded which). Sequences were obtained from whole blood. CDR3 loop: CSGGASNTGELFF. CDR3 DNA sequence: TGCAGCGGGGGAGCCTCGAACACCGGGGAGCTGTTTTTT.